This record concerns one T cell receptor beta chain sequence. Its antigen is not identified. The table came from immunoSEQ multiplex PCR; TCRdb's copy has only in-frame clones and leaves some out. The table shows roughly 58,000 clones, with around 90% occurring only once. The source of the sample is a study of early stage breast cancer tumors. Points from the study as a whole: Comparing each tissue with blood distinguished tumor from normal in 14 of 16 patients.

Trimming removed 4 bases from V and 5 bases from J, with 14 bases in between. The germline V gene has CDR1 GTSNPN and CDR2 SVGIG (reference sequence). This CDR3 is built from 13 residues. The clonotype originates from a person aged 65-85 years with breast cancer. The chain couples TRBV30 to TRBJ1-1; D perhaps matches TRBD1 (6 bases). Sequencing was carried out using blood. CDR3 in DNA: TGTGCCTGGAACTGGGGAGGGGGAACTGAAGCTTTCTTT. Translated, it gives CAWNWGGGTEAFF.